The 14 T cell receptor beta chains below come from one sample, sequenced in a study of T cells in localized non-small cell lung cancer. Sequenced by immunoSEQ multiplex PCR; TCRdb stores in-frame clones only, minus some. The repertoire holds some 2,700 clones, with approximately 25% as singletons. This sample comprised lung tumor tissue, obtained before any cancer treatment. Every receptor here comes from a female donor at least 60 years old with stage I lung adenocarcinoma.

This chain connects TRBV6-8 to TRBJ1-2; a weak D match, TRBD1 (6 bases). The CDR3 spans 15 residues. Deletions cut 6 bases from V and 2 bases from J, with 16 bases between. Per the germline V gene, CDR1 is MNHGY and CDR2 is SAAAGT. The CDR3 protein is CASSPVGQGNYGYTF. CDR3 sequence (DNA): TGTGCCAGCAGCCCAGTGGGGCAGGGGAACTATGGCTACACCTTC.

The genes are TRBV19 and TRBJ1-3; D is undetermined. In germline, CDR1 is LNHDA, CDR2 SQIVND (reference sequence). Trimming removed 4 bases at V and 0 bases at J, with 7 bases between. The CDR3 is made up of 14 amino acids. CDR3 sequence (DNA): TGTGCCAGTAGTAGGGCGAACTCTGGAAACACCATATATTTT. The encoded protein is CASSRANSGNTIYF.

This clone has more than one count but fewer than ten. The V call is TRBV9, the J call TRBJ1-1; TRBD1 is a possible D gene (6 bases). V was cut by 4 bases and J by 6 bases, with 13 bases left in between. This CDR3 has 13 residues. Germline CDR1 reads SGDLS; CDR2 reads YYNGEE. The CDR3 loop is CASSLSGGPEAFF. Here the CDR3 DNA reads TGTGCCAGCAGCTTAAGCGGGGGCCCTGAAGCTTTCTTT.

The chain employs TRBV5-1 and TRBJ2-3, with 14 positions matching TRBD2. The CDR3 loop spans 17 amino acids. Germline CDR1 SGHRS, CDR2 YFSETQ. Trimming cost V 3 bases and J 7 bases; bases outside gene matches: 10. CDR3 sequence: CASSWGLAGAGGNTQYF. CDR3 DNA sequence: TGCGCCAGCAGCTGGGGACTAGCGGGGGCCGGGGGGAATACGCAGTATTTT.

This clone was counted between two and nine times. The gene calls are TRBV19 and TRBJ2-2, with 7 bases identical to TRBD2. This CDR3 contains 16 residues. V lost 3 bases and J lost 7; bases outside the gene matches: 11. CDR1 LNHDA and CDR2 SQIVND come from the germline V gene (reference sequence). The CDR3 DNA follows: TGTGCCAGTAGTATTTCGTACGGGCCGGGGGGCGGGGAGCTGTTTTTT. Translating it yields CASSISYGPGGGELFF.

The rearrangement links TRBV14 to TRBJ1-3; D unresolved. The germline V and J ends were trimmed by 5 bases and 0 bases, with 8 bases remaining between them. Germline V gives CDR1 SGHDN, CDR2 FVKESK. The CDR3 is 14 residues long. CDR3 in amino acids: CASSSQSSGNTIYF. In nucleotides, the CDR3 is TGTGCCAGCAGCTCACAAAGCTCTGGAAACACCATATATTTT. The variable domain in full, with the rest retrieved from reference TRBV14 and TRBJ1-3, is EAGVTQFPSHSVIEKGQTVTLRCDPISGHDNLYWYRRVMGKEIKFLLHFVKESKQDESGMPNNRFLAERTGGTYSTLKVQPAELEDSGVYFCASSSQSSGNTIYFGEGSWLTVV.

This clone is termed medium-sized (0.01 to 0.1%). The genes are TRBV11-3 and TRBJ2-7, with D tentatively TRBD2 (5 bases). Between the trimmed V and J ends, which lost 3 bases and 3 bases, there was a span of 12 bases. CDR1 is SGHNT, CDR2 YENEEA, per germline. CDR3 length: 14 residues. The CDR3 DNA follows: TGTGCCAGCAGCTTCACTAGAGGGTTCTACGAGCAGTACTTC. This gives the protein CASSFTRGFYEQYF.

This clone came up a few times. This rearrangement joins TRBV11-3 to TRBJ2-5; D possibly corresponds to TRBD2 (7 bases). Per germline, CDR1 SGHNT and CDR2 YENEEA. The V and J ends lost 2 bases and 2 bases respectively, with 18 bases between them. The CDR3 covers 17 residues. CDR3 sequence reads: CASSLFGGPGGQETQYF. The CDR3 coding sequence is TGTGCCAGCAGCTTATTCGGGGGGCCCGGCGGACAAGAGACCCAGTACTTC.

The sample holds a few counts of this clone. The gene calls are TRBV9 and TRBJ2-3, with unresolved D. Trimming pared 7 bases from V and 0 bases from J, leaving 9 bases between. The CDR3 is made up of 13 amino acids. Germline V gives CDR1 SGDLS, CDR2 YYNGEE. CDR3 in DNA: TGTGCCAGCTCGAGGCTTAGCACAGATACGCAGTATTTT. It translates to CASSRLSTDTQYF.

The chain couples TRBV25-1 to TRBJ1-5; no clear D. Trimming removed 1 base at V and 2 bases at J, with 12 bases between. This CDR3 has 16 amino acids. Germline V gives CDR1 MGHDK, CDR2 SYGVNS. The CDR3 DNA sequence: TGTGCCAGCAGTGAATCGGGAGGATTGGGCAATCAGCCCCAGCATTTT. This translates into CASSESGGLGNQPQHF. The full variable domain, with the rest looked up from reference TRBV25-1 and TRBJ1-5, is EADIYQTPRYLVIGTGKKITLECSQTMGHDKMYWYQQDPGMELHLIHYSYGVNSTEKGDLSSESTVSRIRTEHFPLTLESARPSHTSQYLCASSESGGLGNQPQHFGDGTRLSIL.

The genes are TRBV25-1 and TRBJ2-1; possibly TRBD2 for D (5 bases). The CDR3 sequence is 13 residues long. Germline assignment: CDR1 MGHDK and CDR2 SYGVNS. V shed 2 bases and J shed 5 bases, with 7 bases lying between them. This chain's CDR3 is CASSERGNNEQFF. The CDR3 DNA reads TGTGCCAGCAGTGAACGAGGGAACAATGAGCAGTTCTTC.

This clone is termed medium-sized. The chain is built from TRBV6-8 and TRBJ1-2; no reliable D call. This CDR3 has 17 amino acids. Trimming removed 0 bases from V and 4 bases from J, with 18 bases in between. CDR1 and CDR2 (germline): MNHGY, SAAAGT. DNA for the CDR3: TGTGCCAGCAGTTACTCGTTTACCGGCCAGTCGACCTATGGCTACACCTTC. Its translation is CASSYSFTGQSTYGYTF.

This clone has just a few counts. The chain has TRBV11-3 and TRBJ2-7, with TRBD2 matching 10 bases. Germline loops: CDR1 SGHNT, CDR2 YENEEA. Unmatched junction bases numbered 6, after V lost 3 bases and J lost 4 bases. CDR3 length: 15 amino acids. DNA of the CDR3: TGTGCCAGCAGCTTTATGGCTAGCGGGAGTTACGAGCAGTACTTC. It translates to CASSFMASGSYEQYF.

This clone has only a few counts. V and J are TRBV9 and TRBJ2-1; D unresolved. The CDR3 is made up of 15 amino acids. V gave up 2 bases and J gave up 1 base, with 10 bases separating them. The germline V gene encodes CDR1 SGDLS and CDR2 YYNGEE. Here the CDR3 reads CASSVTDSSYNEQFF. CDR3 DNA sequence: TGTGCCAGCAGCGTCACAGACTCTTCCTACAATGAGCAGTTCTTC.